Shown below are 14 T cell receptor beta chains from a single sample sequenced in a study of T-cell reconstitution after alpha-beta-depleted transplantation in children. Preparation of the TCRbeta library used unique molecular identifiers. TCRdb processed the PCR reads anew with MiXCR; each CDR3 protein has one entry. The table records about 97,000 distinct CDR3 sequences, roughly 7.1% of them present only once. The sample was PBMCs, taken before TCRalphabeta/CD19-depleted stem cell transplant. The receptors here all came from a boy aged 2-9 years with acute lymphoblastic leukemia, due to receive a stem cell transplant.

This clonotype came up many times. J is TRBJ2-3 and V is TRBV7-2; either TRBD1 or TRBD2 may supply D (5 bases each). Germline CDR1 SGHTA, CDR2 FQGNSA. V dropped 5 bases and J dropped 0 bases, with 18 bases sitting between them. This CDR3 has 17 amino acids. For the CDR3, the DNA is TGTGCCAGCAGCCGGGACGGCAACCCCGGCAGCACAGATACGCAGTATTTT. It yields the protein CASSRDGNPGSTDTQYF. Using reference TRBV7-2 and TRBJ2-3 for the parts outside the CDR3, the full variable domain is GAGVSQSPSNKVTEKGKDVELRCDPISGHTALYWYRQSLGQGLEFLIYFQGNSAPDKSGLPSDRFSAERTGGSVSTLTIQRTQQEDSAVYLCASSRDGNPGSTDTQYFGPGTRLTVL.

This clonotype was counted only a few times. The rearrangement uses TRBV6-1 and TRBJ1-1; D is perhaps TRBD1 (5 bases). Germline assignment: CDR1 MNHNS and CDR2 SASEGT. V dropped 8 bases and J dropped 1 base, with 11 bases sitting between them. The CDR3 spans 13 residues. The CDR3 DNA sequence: TGTGCCAGCGGGGGGAGAGAGAACACTGAAGCTTTCTTT. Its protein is CASGGRENTEAFF.

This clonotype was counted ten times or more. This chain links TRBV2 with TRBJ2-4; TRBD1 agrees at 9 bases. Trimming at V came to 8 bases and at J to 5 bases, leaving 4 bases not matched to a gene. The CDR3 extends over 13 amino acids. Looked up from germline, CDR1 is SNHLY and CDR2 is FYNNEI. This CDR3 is CASVRTGENIQYF. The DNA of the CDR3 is TGTGCCAGCGTGAGGACAGGGGAAAACATTCAGTACTTC.

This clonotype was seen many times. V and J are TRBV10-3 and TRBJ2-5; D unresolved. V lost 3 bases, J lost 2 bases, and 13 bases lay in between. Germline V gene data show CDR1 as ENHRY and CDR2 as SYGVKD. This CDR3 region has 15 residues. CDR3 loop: CAISDVDRQQETQYF. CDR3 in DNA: TGTGCCATCAGTGACGTCGATCGGCAGCAAGAGACCCAGTACTTC.

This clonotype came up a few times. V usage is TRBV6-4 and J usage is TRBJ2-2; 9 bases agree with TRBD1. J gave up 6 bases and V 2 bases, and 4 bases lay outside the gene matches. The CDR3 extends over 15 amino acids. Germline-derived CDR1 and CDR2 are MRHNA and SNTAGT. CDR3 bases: TGTGCCAGCAGTGACGGGGGACAGGGCCCCGGGGAGCTGTTTTTT. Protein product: CASSDGGQGPGELFF.

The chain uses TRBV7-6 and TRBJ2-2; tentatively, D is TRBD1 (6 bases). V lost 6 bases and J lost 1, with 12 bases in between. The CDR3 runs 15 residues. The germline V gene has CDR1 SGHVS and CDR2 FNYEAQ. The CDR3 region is CASRPGHRNTGELFF. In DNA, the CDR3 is TGTGCCAGCAGGCCGGGACACAGGAACACCGGGGAGCTGTTTTTT.

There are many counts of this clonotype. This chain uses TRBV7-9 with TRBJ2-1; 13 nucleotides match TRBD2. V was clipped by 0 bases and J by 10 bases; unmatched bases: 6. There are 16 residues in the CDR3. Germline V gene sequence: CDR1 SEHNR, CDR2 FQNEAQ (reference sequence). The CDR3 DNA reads TGTGCCAGCAGCTTAGCAGGACTAGCGGGGGTAAAGGAGCAGTTCTTC. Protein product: CASSLAGLAGVKEQFF.

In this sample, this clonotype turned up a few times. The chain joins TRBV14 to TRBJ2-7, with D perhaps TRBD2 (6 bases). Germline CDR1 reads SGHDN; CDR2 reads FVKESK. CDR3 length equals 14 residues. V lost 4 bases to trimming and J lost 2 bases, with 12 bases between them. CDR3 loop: CASSPLGGAYEQYF. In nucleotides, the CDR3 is TGTGCCAGCAGCCCTCTCGGCGGGGCCTACGAGCAGTACTTC.

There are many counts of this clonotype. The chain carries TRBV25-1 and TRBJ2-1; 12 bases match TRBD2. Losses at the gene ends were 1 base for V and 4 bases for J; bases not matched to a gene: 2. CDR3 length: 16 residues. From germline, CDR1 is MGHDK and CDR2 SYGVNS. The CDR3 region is CASSELTSGGYNEQFF. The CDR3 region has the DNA TGTGCCAGCAGTGAATTGACTAGCGGGGGATACAATGAGCAGTTCTTC.

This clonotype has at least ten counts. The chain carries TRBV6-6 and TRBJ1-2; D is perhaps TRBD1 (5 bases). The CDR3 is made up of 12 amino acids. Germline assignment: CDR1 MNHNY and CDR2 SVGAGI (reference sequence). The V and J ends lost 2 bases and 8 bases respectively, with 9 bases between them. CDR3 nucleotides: TGTGCCAGCAGTTACCCGGGGGTGGGCTACACCTTC. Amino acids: CASSYPGVGYTF.

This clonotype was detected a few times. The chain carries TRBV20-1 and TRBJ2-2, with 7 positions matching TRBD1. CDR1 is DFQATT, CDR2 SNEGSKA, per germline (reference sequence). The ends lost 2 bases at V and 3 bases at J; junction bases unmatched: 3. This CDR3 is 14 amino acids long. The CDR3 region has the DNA TGCAGTGCTAGACGAGGGGGCGACACCGGGGAGCTGTTTTTT. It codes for CSARRGGDTGELFF.

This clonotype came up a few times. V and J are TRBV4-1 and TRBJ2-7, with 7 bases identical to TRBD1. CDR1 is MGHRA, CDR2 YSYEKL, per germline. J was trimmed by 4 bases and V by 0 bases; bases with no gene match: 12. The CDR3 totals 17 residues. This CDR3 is CASSQDLRDSRNYEQYF. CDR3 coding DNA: TGCGCCAGCAGCCAAGATCTACGGGACAGCAGGAATTACGAGCAGTACTTC.

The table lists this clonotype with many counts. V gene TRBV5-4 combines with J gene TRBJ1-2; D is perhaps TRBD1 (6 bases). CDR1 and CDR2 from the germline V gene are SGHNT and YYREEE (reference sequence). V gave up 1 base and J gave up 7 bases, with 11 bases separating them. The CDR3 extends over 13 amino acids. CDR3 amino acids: CASSLSGAGGYTF. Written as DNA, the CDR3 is TGTGCCAGCAGCTTGTCAGGGGCGGGTGGCTACACCTTC.

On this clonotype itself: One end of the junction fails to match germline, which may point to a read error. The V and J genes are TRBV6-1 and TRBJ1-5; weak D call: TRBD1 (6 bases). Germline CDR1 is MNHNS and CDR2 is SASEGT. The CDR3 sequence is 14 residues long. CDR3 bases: TGTGCCAGCACTAGTGCAGGGGATCATCAGCCCGAGCATTTT. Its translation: CASTSAGDHQPEHF.